Below are 5 T cell receptor beta chains sequenced from a single sample in a study of T cell repertoires in cytomegalovirus infection. Their antigen targets remain unknown. TCRdb reprocessed the reads via MiXCR and lists one record per CDR3 protein. The top ten hold under 20% of the sample, which has about 480,000 distinct CDR3 sequences, 30% to 35% seen once. The sequencing used cultured PBMCs, collected from culture after CMV antigen stimulation. These receptors were taken from a human donor in good health (CMV status not recorded). Some clones in this sample may be carry-over from other donors' samples.

The chain is built from TRBV6-1 and TRBJ1-5, with unresolved D. The CDR3 consists of 14 residues. V lost 7 bases and J lost 6, with 16 bases in between. Per germline, CDR1 MNHNS and CDR2 SASEGT. CDR3 sequence: CASNRDGFGQPQHF. In DNA form, the CDR3 reads TGTGCCAGCAATCGAGACGGGTTCGGTCAGCCCCAGCATTTT.

This clonotype has just one count. J is TRBJ2-7 and V is TRBV7-6; D possibly corresponds to TRBD2 (5 bases). CDR3 size: 13 residues. The V gene's germline CDR1 is SGHVS and CDR2 FNYEAQ. Trimming shortened V by 1 base and J by 6 bases, and 10 bases separated the two germline ends. The CDR3 spells CASSLVLVSEQYV. As DNA, the CDR3 is TGTGCCAGCAGCTTAGTACTAGTTAGCGAGCAGTACGTC.

This chain connects TRBV24-1 to TRBJ2-1, with TRBD2 identical over 7 bases. Trimming took 0 bases from V and 2 from J; bases not matched to a gene: 6. Germline-derived CDR1 and CDR2 are KGHDR and SFDVKD. The CDR3 covers 17 residues. CDR3: CATSDLRSSGPYNEQFF. The CDR3 DNA reads as TGTGCCACCAGTGATTTGCGGAGTAGCGGGCCCTACAATGAGCAGTTCTTC.

This clonotype was detected ten times or more. The rearrangement links TRBV7-2 to TRBJ1-2; a possible D gene is TRBD1 (6 bases). V lost 4 bases to trimming and J lost 0 bases, with 18 bases between them. The CDR3 has 17 residues. Germline V gives CDR1 SGHTA, CDR2 FQGNSA. This CDR3 reads CASSSQTRRQANYGYTF. The CDR3 DNA is TGTGCCAGCAGCTCTCAGACCCGAAGACAGGCTAACTATGGCTACACCTTC.

V usage is TRBV7-2 and J usage is TRBJ2-5; TRBD2 aligns across 11 bases. The CDR3 contains 17 residues. The junction had 8 bases not matched to a gene; V was cut back by 3 bases and J by 2 bases. Germline assignment: CDR1 SGHTA and CDR2 FQGNSA. The CDR3 region is CASSFPFSGGDQETQYF. In DNA, the CDR3 is TGTGCCAGCAGCTTTCCATTTAGCGGGGGGGATCAAGAGACCCAGTACTTC.